This T cell receptor (beta chain) came from a study of T cells in Graves' hyperthyroidism and ophthalmopathy. On this clonotype: Its antigen is still unknown.

What was amplified from RNA transcripts were TCR beta CDR3 regions. A set of HTBI primers served as the primers for a first-round RT-PCR of the TCR CDR3. TCRdb called the multiplex PCR reads again in MiXCR, with one record for every CDR3 protein. The sample holds around 500,000 distinct CDR3 sequences; about 15% are singletons and the top ten take over 11%. Source material for PBMCs was less than 12 ml fresh peripheral blood. V shed 0 bases and J shed 6 bases, with 14 bases lying between them. The CDR3 is 16 amino acids. Germline assignment: CDR1 MNHNS and CDR2 SASEGT. Overall study results and limits: Appearing also in blood were most of the thyroid clonotypes expanded above 0.001. Stable hyperthyroidism was separated from ophthalmopathy by a model based on 13 V-J features.

The sample taken for sequencing was blood. The V and J genes are TRBV6-1 and TRBJ2-2; no clear D gene. The receptor comes from a woman aged 35 to 49 with Graves' hyperthyroidism. The CDR3 DNA is TGTGCCAGCAGTGAAGCGGTTACAGTTTATGCCGGGGAGCTGTTTTTT. Amino acids: CASSEAVTVYAGELFF.